One sample yielded the 16 T cell receptor beta chains listed below, sequenced in a study of cytomegalovirus exposure and HLA in healthy donors. In the PCR, 60 Vbeta and 13 Jbeta primers were used. TCRdb keeps only in-frame clones here, not all; method: immunoSEQ multiplex PCR. The sample holds 75,000 to 90,000 clones, 70% to 80% seen once. The specimen sequenced was PBMCs. The receptors originated from a human donor in good health.

This chain connects TRBV6-5 to TRBJ2-1; D unclear. Deletions cut 0 bases from V and 11 bases from J, with 11 bases between. Per the germline V gene, CDR1 is MNHEY and CDR2 is SVGAGI. The CDR3 has 13 amino acids. CDR3 residues: CASSYSGADQQFF. The CDR3 DNA reads as TGTGCCAGCAGTTACTCCGGTGCCGATCAGCAGTTCTTC.

This chain links TRBV4-1 with TRBJ1-2; tentatively, D is TRBD1 (5 bases). The V end was cut by 0 bases, the J end by 8 bases, with 16 bases between. This CDR3 contains 15 residues. Germline CDR1 MGHRA, CDR2 YSYEKL. The CDR3 DNA is TGCGCCAGCAGCCAAGACCATGTTTACCCAGGGGGCTACACCTTC. Its protein product is CASSQDHVYPGGYTF.

The chain employs TRBV7-9 and TRBJ1-5, with D possibly TRBD1 on 5 matching bases. CDR1 SEHNR and CDR2 FQNEAQ come from the germline V gene (reference sequence). Deletions cut 5 bases from V and 6 bases from J, with 14 bases between. CDR3 length: 14 amino acids. The CDR3 sequence: CASSHQGQGQPQHF. CDR3 coding DNA: TGTGCCAGCAGCCACCAGGGCCAGGGTCAGCCCCAGCATTTT.

Written as DNA, the CDR3 is TGTGCCACCAGCAGAGCGCCCCCGCACGCATACGAGCAGTACTTC. Its protein product is CATSRAPPHAYEQYF. The rearrangement uses TRBV15 and TRBJ2-5; no firm D call. Near its end, the DNA agrees better with TRBJ2-7, so the J call may be wrong. The CDR3 has 15 amino acids. Germline values: CDR1 LNHNV, CDR2 YYDKDF (reference sequence).

The rearrangement joins TRBV5-8 to TRBJ1-5, with 7 bases matching TRBD1. Losses at the gene ends were 2 bases for V and 7 bases for J; bases not matched to a gene: 6. The CDR3 loop spans 14 amino acids. Germline lookup yields CDR1 SGHTS and CDR2 YDEGEE. The DNA for the CDR3 is TGTGCCAGCAGCTTAAGGGGGCGCATCCAGCCCCAGCATTTT. Its protein is CASSLRGRIQPQHF. The full variable domain, its missing parts supplied by reference TRBV5-8 and TRBJ1-5, is EAGVTQSPTHLIKTRGQQATLRCSPISGHTSVYWYQQALGLGLQFLLWYDEGEERNRGNFPPRFSGRQFPNYSSELNVNALELEDSALYLCASSLRGRIQPQHFGDGTRLSIL.

The chain is built from TRBV7-9 and TRBJ2-5; perhaps TRBD2 as D (6 bases). The CDR3 has 14 amino acids. Trimming stripped 4 bases from V and 5 bases from J, with 14 bases between. Germline CDR1 reads SEHNR; CDR2 reads FQNEAQ (reference sequence). The CDR3 DNA follows: TGTGCCAGCAGCTCCCGGACTACTCGGGAGACCCAGTACTTC. Its protein product is CASSSRTTRETQYF.

CDR3 DNA: TGCGCCAGCAGCCAAGGACAGGGGTACCAAGAGACCCAGTACTTC. It codes for CASSQGQGYQETQYF. The chain is built from TRBV4-3 and TRBJ2-5; 8 bases map to TRBD1. Per the germline V gene, CDR1 is LGHNA and CDR2 is YSLEER. The CDR3 has 15 residues. V trimming: 1 base; J trimming: 0 bases; junction bases outside the gene matches: 1.

This chain links TRBV9 with TRBJ2-1; D is uncertain. The germline CDR1 and CDR2 sequences are SGDLS and YYNGEE. The V end was cut by 4 bases, the J end by 6 bases, with 8 bases between. The CDR3 extends over 12 amino acids. Here the CDR3 reads CASSPHSNEQFF. The CDR3 nucleotides read TGTGCCAGCAGCCCGCACAGCAATGAGCAGTTCTTC.

The chain joins TRBV4-2 to TRBJ1-1, with 9 positions matching TRBD1. Germline V gene data show CDR1 as LGHNA and CDR2 as YNFKEQ. Trimming cost V 4 bases and J 6 bases; bases outside gene matches: 6. There are 14 residues in the CDR3. The CDR3 DNA reads as TGTGCCAGCAGCCCTTCCCGGGACAGGGCTGAAGCTTTCTTT. Translating it yields CASSPSRDRAEAFF.

This clone was observed a handful of times. The chain combines TRBV5-8 with TRBJ2-1; D is uncertain. Germline V gene sequence: CDR1 SGHTS, CDR2 YDEGEE. The V end was cut by 1 base, the J end by 10 bases, with 6 bases between. This CDR3 region has 11 residues. In DNA form, the CDR3 reads TGTGCCAGCAGCTTGTCGCGGGAGCAGTTCTTC. It is translated as CASSLSREQFF.

The rearrangement uses TRBV6-5 and TRBJ2-4; TRBD1 matches 8 bases. The trim removed 8 bases at V and 3 bases at J, leaving 6 bases unmatched. Per germline, CDR1 MNHEY and CDR2 SVGAGI. The CDR3 runs 14 residues. The CDR3, as DNA: TGTGCCAGCTATAAGACAGGGGACAAAAACATTCAGTACTTC. Encoded protein: CASYKTGDKNIQYF.

The V and J genes are TRBV5-8 and TRBJ1-5; D perhaps matches TRBD1 (6 bases). From germline, CDR1 is SGHTS and CDR2 YDEGEE. This CDR3 spans 18 amino acids. The V end was cut by 0 bases, the J end by 9 bases, with 25 bases between. The CDR3 protein is CASSLDSGGYDQGLPQHF. CDR3 sequence (DNA): TGTGCCAGCAGCTTGGATTCGGGGGGCTACGACCAAGGGTTGCCCCAGCATTTT.

This chain connects TRBV10-3 to TRBJ2-7; 9 positions match TRBD2. Trimming cost V 8 bases and J 4 bases; bases outside gene matches: 9. Germline V lookup: CDR1 ENHRY, CDR2 SYGVKD. The CDR3 runs to 14 residues. CDR3 protein: CAIGSRGGAYEQYF. CDR3 coding DNA: TGTGCCATCGGGTCACGCGGGGGGGCGTACGAGCAGTACTTC.

V usage is TRBV10-3 and J usage is TRBJ1-6, with 9 bases aligning to TRBD1. With V trimmed by 4 bases and J by 13 bases, 8 bases remained unmatched. CDR3 length: 14 residues. Germline CDR1 and CDR2: ENHRY and SYGVKD. Here the CDR3 DNA reads TGTGCCATCAGTGTGGGACAGGGAGGTCGGCCCCTCCACTTT. This codes for CAISVGQGGRPLHF.

The chain has TRBV10-1 and TRBJ2-7; weak D call: TRBD1 (5 bases). This CDR3 spans 11 amino acids. V was trimmed by 4 bases and J by 6 bases, leaving 7 bases between them. Germline-derived CDR1 and CDR2 are WNHNN and SYGVQD (reference sequence). CDR3 coding DNA: TGCGCCAGCAGTGCAGGGCTCGAGCAGTACTTC. Its translation: CASSAGLEQYF.

Only one count was recorded for this clone. This chain connects TRBV7-8 to TRBJ2-7, with D tentatively TRBD2 (5 bases). This CDR3 is 13 amino acids long. Trimming cost V 5 bases and J 3 bases, with 11 bases left between them. The germline V gene has CDR1 SGHVS and CDR2 FQNEAQ. The CDR3 DNA is TGTGCCAGCAGCCCTAGGAGGCGCTACGAGCAGTACTTC. Its translation is CASSPRRRYEQYF.